This T cell receptor beta chain was captured by sequencing in a study of cytomegalovirus exposure and HLA in healthy donors. In regard to this clone: As yet, its antigen is unknown.

The CDR3 runs to 15 residues. With 6 bases removed from V and 0 bases from J, the gap between germline ends came to 15 bases. CDR1 LNHDA and CDR2 SQIVND come from the germline V gene (reference sequence). A multiplex PCR was run with 60 Vbeta primers and 13 Jbeta primers. Method: immunoSEQ multiplex PCR; TCRdb's copy keeps in-frame clones and lacks some. The sample contains approximately 160,000 clones, under 85% of which appear only once. Study findings and constraints: Later genetic work tied a missense DCLRE1C variant to beta-chain V and J trimming. A later analysis showed HLA-associated TCR beta chains outstripping equally common others in clonal expansion. Across donors, presence/absence analyses took sequencing depth to be roughly uniform.

The material sequenced was PBMCs. The clonotype was recovered from a man between 50 and 59 years old in good health and CMV-seropositive. The chain joins TRBV19 to TRBJ2-7, with D possibly TRBD1 on 6 matching bases. This CDR3 reads CASREQGISSYEQYF. CDR3 nucleotide sequence: TGTGCCAGTAGAGAACAGGGAATAAGCTCCTACGAGCAGTACTTC.